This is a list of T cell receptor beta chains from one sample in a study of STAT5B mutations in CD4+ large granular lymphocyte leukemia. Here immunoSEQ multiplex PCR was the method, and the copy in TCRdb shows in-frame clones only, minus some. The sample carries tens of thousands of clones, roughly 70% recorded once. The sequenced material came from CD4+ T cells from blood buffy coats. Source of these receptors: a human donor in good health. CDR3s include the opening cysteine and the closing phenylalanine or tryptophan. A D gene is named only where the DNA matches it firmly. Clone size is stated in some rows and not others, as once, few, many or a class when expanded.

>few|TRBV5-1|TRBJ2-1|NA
TGCGCCAGCAGCTTGGTAACAGGAGCTGTCAATGAGCAGTTCTTC
CASSLVTGAVNEQFF
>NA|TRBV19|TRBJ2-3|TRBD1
TGTGCCAGTAGTCCCCGGACAGGCGGCGGGGATACGCAGTATTTT
CASSPRTGGGDTQYF
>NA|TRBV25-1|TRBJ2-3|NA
TGTGCCAGCAGTCCCCGGACTGGAGGACGAGATACGCAGTATTTT
CASSPRTGGRDTQYF
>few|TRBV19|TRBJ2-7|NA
TGTGCCAGTAGTTTCCGGGACACGGGAGCTTATGTTGCCTACGAGCAGTACTTC
CASSFRDTGAYVAYEQYF
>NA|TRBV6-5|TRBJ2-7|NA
TGTGCCAGCAGCCGGGGTGGGATTGCCTACGAGCAGTACTTC
CASSRGGIAYEQYF
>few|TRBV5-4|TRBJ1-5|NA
TGTGCCAGCAGCGGTAGTCAGCCCCAGCATTTT
CASSGSQPQHF
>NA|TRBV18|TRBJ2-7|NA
TGTGCCAGCTCACCGTTTGGACCGGACTCCTACGAGCAGTACTTC
CASSPFGPDSYEQYF
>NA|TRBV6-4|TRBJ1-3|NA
TGTGCCAGCTCCCCCAGGGGTAAGGTGGGAAACACCATATATTTT
CASSPRGKVGNTIYF
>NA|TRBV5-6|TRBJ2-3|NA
TGTGCCAGCAGCCGGGGGGCTCAGCGGTTAACAGATACGCAGTATTTT
CASSRGAQRLTDTQYF
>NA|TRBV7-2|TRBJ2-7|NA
TGTGCCAGCAGCTTAGATCGGCCGCCCGCCGGGAGTTACGAGCAGTACTTC
CASSLDRPPAGSYEQYF
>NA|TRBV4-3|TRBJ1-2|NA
TGCGCCAGCAGCCTAGGCCCCCCGGGGGGCTACACCTTC
CASSLGPPGGYTF
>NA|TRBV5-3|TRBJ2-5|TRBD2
TGTGCCAGAAGCTGTAACAACGTAAAGACTAGCGGGGGGGCGGGGTACCAAGAGACCCAGTACTTC
CARSCNNVKTSGGAGYQETQYF
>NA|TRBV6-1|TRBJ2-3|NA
TGTGCCAGCAGTCTGGAGGGTGTAACGCAGTATTTT
CASSLEGVTQYF
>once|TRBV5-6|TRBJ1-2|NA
TGTGCCAGCAGCTTTGTGGGAGCCGGCTACACCTTC
CASSFVGAGYTF
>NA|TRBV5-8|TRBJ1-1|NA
TGTGCCAGCAGCTTGGACAGGGTCGGGACTGAAGCTTTCTTT
CASSLDRVGTEAFF
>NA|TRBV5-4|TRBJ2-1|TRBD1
TGTGCCAGCAGTCGGCCGGGACAGGGGGGGAATGAGCAGTTCTTC
CASSRPGQGGNEQFF
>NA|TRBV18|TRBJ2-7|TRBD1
TGTGCCAGCTCACCCGGGACAGCCAGATCCTACGAGCAGTACTTC
CASSPGTARSYEQYF
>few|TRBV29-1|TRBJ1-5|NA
TGCAGCGTTAGGGAACAGCCGGGACAGCCCCAGCATTTT
CSVREQPGQPQHF
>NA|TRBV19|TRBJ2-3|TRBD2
TGTGCCAGTACCCCCCTGAGCGGGGGATTGAATACGCAGTATTTT
CASTPLSGGLNTQYF
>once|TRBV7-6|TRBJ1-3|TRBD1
TGTGCCAGCAGTCCGTTGCCGGGACAGGGGGCCCAAAGCTCTGGAAACACCATATATTTT
CASSPLPGQGAQSSGNTIYF
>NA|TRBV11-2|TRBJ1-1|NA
TGTGCCAGCAGCTTAGACAGGGGTTTGAACACTGAAGCTTTCTTT
CASSLDRGLNTEAFF
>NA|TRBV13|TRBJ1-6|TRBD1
TGTGCCAGCAGCACTTCGGGGACAGGGATATGGAGTAATTCACCCCTCCACTTT
CASSTSGTGIWSNSPLHF
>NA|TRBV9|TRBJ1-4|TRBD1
TGTGCCAGCAGCGTAGCAGGGGGCAGGGCTAATGAAAAACTGTTTTTT
CASSVAGGRANEKLFF
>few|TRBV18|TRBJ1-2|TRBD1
TGTGCCAGCTCACCAACAGGGGCCACTAACTATGGCTACACCTTC
CASSPTGATNYGYTF
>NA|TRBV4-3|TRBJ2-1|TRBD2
TGCGCCAGCAGCCAACAGCGGGGCGGACTAGCGGGGGGCCGGGCCTACAATGAGCAGTTCTTC
CASSQQRGGLAGGRAYNEQFF
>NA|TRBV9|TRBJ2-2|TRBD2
TGTGCCAGCAGCCGAACAACGTTGAGCGGGGGGGCTGTCCGGGAGCTGTTTTTT
CASSRTTLSGGAVRELFF
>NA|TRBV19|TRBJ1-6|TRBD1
TGTGCCAGTAGTTCTTGGACAGGGACGGGTAATTCACCCCTCCACTTT
CASSSWTGTGNSPLHF
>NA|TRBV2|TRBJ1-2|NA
TGTGCCAGCAGTGAAGTGAGGGGAAGGTCGAATGGCTACACCTTC
CASSEVRGRSNGYTF
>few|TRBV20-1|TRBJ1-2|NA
TGCAGTGCTAGTCCAGGGGGCTACACCTTC
CSASPGGYTF
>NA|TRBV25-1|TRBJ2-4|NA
TGTGCCAGCAGTGAATACAGGGGGGGAGGGAACATTCAGTACTTC
CASSEYRGGGNIQYF
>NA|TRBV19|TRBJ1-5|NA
TGTGCCAGTAGTATGGGGGACCGCAATCAGCCCCAGCATTTT
CASSMGDRNQPQHF
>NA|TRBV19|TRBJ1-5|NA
TGTGCCAGTAGCGGGGGGCCCCGGGGTCCCCAGCATTTT
CASSGGPRGPQHF
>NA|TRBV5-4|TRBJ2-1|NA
TGTGCCAGCAGCTTGGCCTTCCGTGAGCAGTTCTTC
CASSLAFREQFF
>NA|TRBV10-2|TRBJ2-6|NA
TGCGCCAGCACTTCTAGCTCTGGGGCCAACGTCCTGACTTTC
CASTSSSGANVLTF
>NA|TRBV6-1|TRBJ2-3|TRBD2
TGTGCCAGCAGTGCGGAGCGGGGGCGCACAGATACGCAGTATTTT
CASSAERGRTDTQYF
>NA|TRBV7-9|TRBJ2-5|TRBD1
TGTGCCAGCAGCTACGACGGGACAGGGACAGAGACCCAGTACTTC
CASSYDGTGTETQYF
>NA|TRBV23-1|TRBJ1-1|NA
TGCGCCAGCAGTCATGCAGGGAGGGGAACTGAAGCTTTCTTT
CASSHAGRGTEAFF
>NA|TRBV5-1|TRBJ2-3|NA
TGCGCCAGCAGCTCCCTGGGGGGGGGCGCGGATACGCAGTATTTT
CASSSLGGGADTQYF
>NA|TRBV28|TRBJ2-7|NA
TGTGCCAGCAGTGGACAGTTCTACGAGCAGTACTTC
CASSGQFYEQYF
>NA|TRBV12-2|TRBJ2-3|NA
TGTGCATCTCCGACAGGGGGATCAGATACGCAGTATTTT
CASPTGGSDTQYF
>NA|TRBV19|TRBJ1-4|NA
TGTGCCAGTAGTCGCTCAACAGCTCGGGGGGAAAAACTGTTTTTT
CASSRSTARGEKLFF
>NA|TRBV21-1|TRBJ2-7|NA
TGTGCCAGCAGCAAAGACTTCCCCCCTGAGCAGTACTTC
CASSKDFPPEQYF
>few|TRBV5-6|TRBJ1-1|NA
TGTGCCAGCAGCTTGCGGGGGACATCGTCTGAAGCTTTCTTT
CASSLRGTSSEAFF
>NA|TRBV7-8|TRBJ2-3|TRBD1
TGTGCCAGCAGCCCCCAGACAGGGGCGGATACGCAGTATTTT
CASSPQTGADTQYF
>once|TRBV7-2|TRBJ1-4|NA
TGTGCCAGCAGCTTAACCGGACAGACCTCTGAAAAACTGTTTTTT
CASSLTGQTSEKLFF
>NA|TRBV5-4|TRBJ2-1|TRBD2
TGTGCCAGCAGCTTTCTAGCGGGGGGTCCCTACAATGAGCAGTTCTTC
CASSFLAGGPYNEQFF
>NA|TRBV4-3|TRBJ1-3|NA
TGCGCCAGCAGCCAAGTTGGGGACACCAACACCATATATTTT
CASSQVGDTNTIYF
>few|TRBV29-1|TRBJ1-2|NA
TGCACCCAAAGAGGACAGCCACACTTAAACACCTTC
CTQRGQPHLNTF
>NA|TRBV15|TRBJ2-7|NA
TGTGCCACCAGCAGAGATCCCTCGGTCGAGCAGTACTTC
CATSRDPSVEQYF
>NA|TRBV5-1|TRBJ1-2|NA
TGCGCCAGCAGCCCGACCGGGTCCAACGAGGGTGGCTACACCTTC
CASSPTGSNEGGYTF
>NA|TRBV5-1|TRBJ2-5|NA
TGCGCCAGCAGCTTGGGCGACACCCAAGAGACCCAGTACTTC
CASSLGDTQETQYF
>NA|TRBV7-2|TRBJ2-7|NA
TGTGCCAGCAGCTTAAGCGTCCCTCCCGAGCAGTACTTC
CASSLSVPPEQYF
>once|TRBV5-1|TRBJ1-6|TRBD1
TGCGCCAGCAGCCTGGGACAGGGAGGACCCCTCCACTTT
CASSLGQGGPLHF
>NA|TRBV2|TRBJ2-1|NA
TGTGCCAGCAGTGCCGGCCGTCTGGGGGTCGACAATGAGCAGTTCTTC
CASSAGRLGVDNEQFF
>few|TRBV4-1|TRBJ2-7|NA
TGCGCCAGCAGCCAAGGCAGGTACGAGCAGTACTTC
CASSQGRYEQYF